The rows below give T cell receptor beta chains drawn from one sample of a study of blood T cell repertoires in COVID-19. Clones were sequenced by immunoSEQ multiplex PCR, and TCRdb holds only the in-frame ones, with some missing. The sample has over 150,000 clones, approximately 86% seen once. The sample was peripheral blood. The receptors originated from a man aged 45 to 65 with active or convalescent COVID-19. Both conserved end residues are part of each CDR3. D genes are given only for firm matches. Clone sizes are given selectively: once, few, many, or a class where the clone is expanded.

clone_size,d_call,j_call,v_call,cdr3_aa,cdr3_nt
.,TRBD1,TRBJ1-2,TRBV18,CASSLGSAGGDGYTF,TGTGCCAGCTCACTAGGGTCGGCAGGGGGCGATGGCTACACCTTC
.,.,TRBJ1-2,TRBV24-1,CATSDQGTSPYTF,TGTGCCACCAGTGACCAGGGGACCTCCCCCTACACCTTC
once,.,TRBJ1-1,TRBV5-1,CASRAAGGLNTEAFF,TGCGCCAGCAGAGCCGCGGGCGGGTTGAACACTGAAGCTTTCTTT
.,TRBD2,TRBJ2-2,TRBV14,CASSRRGGYTGELFF,TGTGCCAGCAGCCGGCGGGGGGGCTACACCGGGGAGCTGTTTTTT
.,.,TRBJ2-7,TRBV5-5,CASSLIERGTEEQYF,TGTGCCAGCAGCTTAATCGAACGGGGGACCGAGGAGCAGTACTTC
.,.,TRBJ2-3,TRBV18,CASVTDSLDTQYF,TGTGCCAGCGTAACAGACAGTCTAGATACGCAGTATTTT
.,TRBD2,TRBJ2-7,TRBV27,CASSLYVGGSYEQYF,TGTGCCAGCAGTTTATATGTCGGGGGGTCCTACGAGCAGTACTTC
.,TRBD1,TRBJ2-1,TRBV27,CASSPIPGQGSNEQFF,TGTGCCAGCAGTCCCATCCCGGGACAGGGATCGAATGAGCAGTTCTTC
.,TRBD2,TRBJ2-1,TRBV27,CASWTSGSLREQFF,TGTGCCAGCTGGACTAGCGGGAGTCTCAGGGAGCAGTTCTTC
once,.,TRBJ1-1,TRBV9,CASSVAGSTNTEAFF,TGTGCCAGCAGCGTCGCCGGGTCCACGAACACTGAAGCTTTCTTT
.,TRBD1,TRBJ2-7,TRBV19,CASSPREGTGQYEQYF,TGTGCCAGTAGTCCTCGCGAAGGGACAGGCCAATACGAGCAGTACTTC
.,.,TRBJ2-5,TRBV28,CASSFGQIQETQYF,TGTGCCAGCAGTTTTGGACAGATCCAAGAGACCCAGTACTTC
.,.,TRBJ2-2,TRBV6-5,CASSSPYTGELFF,TGTGCCAGCAGTTCTCCTTACACCGGGGAGCTGTTTTTT
.,.,TRBJ2-7,TRBV19,CASNQPGGYEQYF,TGTGCCAGTAACCAGCCCGGGGGCTACGAGCAGTACTTC
.,TRBD1,TRBJ2-2,TRBV6-5,CASSYSRQGAGELFF,TGTGCCAGCAGTTACTCCCGACAGGGGGCCGGGGAGCTGTTTTTT
.,.,TRBJ1-6,TRBV30,CAWSPQVLSGSPLHF,TGTGCCTGGAGTCCCCAGGTGTTGAGCGGGTCACCCCTCCACTTT
once,.,TRBJ1-6,TRBV19,CASKRGGSYNSPLHF,TGTGCCAGCAAAAGAGGGGGCTCCTATAATTCACCCCTCCACTTT
once,TRBD1,TRBJ2-7,TRBV7-2,CASSAGQVTYEQYF,TGTGCCAGCAGCGCGGGACAGGTCACCTACGAGCAGTACTTC
few,.,TRBJ1-2,TRBV6-5,CASSYSFRFSGYTF,TGTGCCAGCAGTTACTCGTTCAGGTTCTCTGGCTACACCTTC
.,.,TRBJ1-3,TRBV5-1,CASSEGTGNTIYF,TGCGCCAGCAGCGAGGGAACCGGAAACACCATATATTTT
once,TRBD1,TRBJ1-5,TRBV5-5,CASSRGQSSNQPQHF,TGTGCCAGCAGCCGGGGACAGAGTAGCAATCAGCCCCAGCATTTT
once,.,TRBJ2-1,TRBV11-3,CASSLDGNEQFF,TGTGCCAGCAGCTTAGACGGTAATGAGCAGTTCTTC
once,TRBD1,TRBJ1-6,TRBV5-1,CASSLLAGAGGLDSPLHF,TGCGCCAGCAGCTTGTTGGCGGGGGCAGGGGGCCTGGATTCACCCCTCCACTTT
.,.,TRBJ1-2,TRBV5-1,CASSLDPVVGYTF,TGCGCCAGCAGCTTGGATCCGGTCGTGGGCTACACCTTC
.,.,TRBJ1-1,TRBV7-2,CASSRPRDSTEAFF,TGTGCCAGCAGCCGTCCTCGGGATAGTACTGAAGCTTTCTTT
once,.,TRBJ2-3,TRBV9,CASSDGTYTDTQYF,TGTGCCAGCAGCGACGGGACTTACACAGATACGCAGTATTTT